This TCR beta chain was obtained from a study of human T cells and chemical hapten exposure (dated by TCRdb to 2020 to 2022). About the full investigation: For sensitization, 2% DPC in acetone was applied to a 2 cm by 2 cm area of upper inner arm skin. Throughout the study period of approximately 23 weeks, patients also received therapeutic DPC doses to the scalp every week. Blood samples were taken from patients before sensitization (week 0) and at 2, 6 and about 24 weeks after DPC sensitization. Peripheral blood TCR repertoire changes were tracked in vivo in alopecia patients during primary and secondary sensitization to the hapten diphenylcyclopropenone (DPC). Patch testing was performed on the upper back with Finn chambers containing 0.01% DPC, and the patch tests were scored after 6 days according to International Contact Dermatitis Research Group standards. For TCR sequencing, blood came from approximately 29 alopecia patients at anywhere from one to four time points (pre-sensitization, 2, 6 and 24 weeks). Libraries were pooled for sequencing, and variation in per-sample TCR yields was attributed mainly to small differences in library volumes within the pool. Most of the patients in the cohort were female, and the cohort covered alopecia areata with under or over 50% scalp involvement, alopecia totalis and alopecia universalis.

The time point label for this specimen denotes: pre-sensitization, week 0. In light of the paper, this sample's treatment or condition label describes: therapeutic diphenylcyclopropenone sensitization with weekly scalp DPC. At each patch-test visit, blood was drawn before the patch test was applied. Patients were considered eligible if aged 18 to 70, diagnosed with alopecia and deemed suitable for DPC therapy, and patients were excluded if pregnant. Total RNA was extracted from unfractionated whole blood collected in Tempus Blood RNA tubes. In regard to this clonotype: The antigen this receptor binds is unknown. Per-base qualities were not stored, and no clone one base away is much larger.

Broad study findings and their caveats: Compared with pre-sensitization or healthy control sets, expanded TCRs formed significantly more large CDR3 similarity clusters, which is consistent with antigen-driven responses. Repeated subsampling changed both the strength of the expansion versus patch-test correlation and the threshold at which the correlation became significant. DPC sensitization did not change how many TCRs were above 1 in 1000 frequency, and no evidence was found of alterations in global repertoire structure. The number of PT1 expanded TCRs positively correlated with patch test score, significant at thresholds 8, 16 and 32 but not 4. Alopecia, a presumed autoimmune disease, was present in all patients, so the immune response of the patients might differ from that of healthy individuals.

The protocol used for the library was RACE. For sequencing, a NextSeq 500 was employed. Library preparation attached unique molecular identifiers to individual cDNA molecules for quantitative, reproducible TCR counting. From each blood RNA sample, both TCR alpha and TCR beta chains were sequenced. Processing in the source paper ran as follows. A median of about 87,000 TCRs per sample was observed, with a range of about 20,000 to 750,000. V, J and CDR3 annotation of the TCR reads was carried out using the Decombinator software suite. For PS versus PT1 abundance plots, all samples were subsampled to the same number of TCRs (28,000). TCRs were defined as expanded if absent before sensitization and observed at least eight times at the 2-week time point. TCRdb reworked the public reads: Q25 trimming with fastp, MiXCR clone assembly, productive beta chains retained. CDR3 protein duplicates are merged, each entry listing the most common genes and DNA. TCRdb, not the authors, supplied the V and J calls. This sample lists approximately 180,000 distinct CDR3 sequences; around 30% were detected once. Jointly, the top ten make up under 3% of the sample.

For CDR1 and CDR2, the germline V gene lists MDHEN and SYDVKM. Trimming takes 7 bases from V and 5 bases from J, and the germline ends sit 8 bases apart. The CDR3 measures 11 amino acids from cysteine to phenylalanine. CDR3 DNA only is kept here, 33 bases in frame from base 1. This sequence originates from a woman aged 25 to 39 with alopecia areata. Some clones in this sample may be carry-over from other donors' samples. Sequenced material: whole blood, taken in connection with sensitization to the hapten diphenylcyclopropenone (DPC). The chain was built from TRBV28 and TRBJ2-5; the D gene identity is not certain. The sequenced DNA is TGTGCCAGCACTCTAGGGGAGACCCAGTACTTC. This yields the protein CASTLGETQYF.